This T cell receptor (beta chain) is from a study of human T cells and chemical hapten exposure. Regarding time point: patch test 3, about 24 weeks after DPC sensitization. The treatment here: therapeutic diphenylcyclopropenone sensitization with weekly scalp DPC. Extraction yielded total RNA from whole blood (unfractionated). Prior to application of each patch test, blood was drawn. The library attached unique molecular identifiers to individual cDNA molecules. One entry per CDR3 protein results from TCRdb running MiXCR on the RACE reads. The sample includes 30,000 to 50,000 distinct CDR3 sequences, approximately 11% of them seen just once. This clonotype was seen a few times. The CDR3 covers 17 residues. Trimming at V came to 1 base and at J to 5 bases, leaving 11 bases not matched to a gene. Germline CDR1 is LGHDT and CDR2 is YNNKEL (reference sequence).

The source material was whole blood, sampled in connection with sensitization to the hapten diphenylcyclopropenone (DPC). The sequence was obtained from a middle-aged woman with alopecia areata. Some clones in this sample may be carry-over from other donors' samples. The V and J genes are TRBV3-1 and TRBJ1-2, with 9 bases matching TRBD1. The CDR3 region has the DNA TGTGCCAGCAGCCAAGGAGCTTGGGCGGGACAGGGATATGGCTACACCTTC. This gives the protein CASSQGAWAGQGYGYTF.